This T cell receptor (beta chain) was sequenced in a study of CD8+CD57+ T cells in acquired aplastic anemia (dated by TCRdb to 2017 to 2018). Background for the entire study: DNA extracted from sorted CD4+ and CD8+ cells had a mean of about 3.2 ug, with a range of roughly 0.18 to 27.4 ug. CD8+CD57+ expansion was defined as a frequency above the mean frequency observed in healthy subjects.

Comments on this clonotype: The antigen this receptor binds is unknown. No much larger clone is present one base from it, and per-base qualities are unavailable.

Study-wide conclusions, independent of this receptor: Around 30 CD8+ CDR3 sequences were shared between patients and controls but appeared highly expressed in patients and within their immunodominant clones. No significant difference in CD8+ Simpson's diversity was found between patients and healthy controls (P=0.060).

Profiling of TCR beta VDJ combinations and CDR3 sequences used genomic DNA as the template. An Illumina HiSeq 2000 was used for TCR repertoire sequencing. The paper's processing steps were these. TRBV/TRBJ rearrangement plots, CDR3 size and DJ length profiles, and Simpson's diversity index were used to evaluate the repertoires. The most abundant DNA sequence in the deep sequencing data was taken as the immunodominant clone. CDR3 amino acid sequences were checked for sharing between subjects and were compared against published repertoires and the VDJdb database. The public reads were quality trimmed at Q25 with fastp and then assembled into clones with MiXCR by TCRdb, keeping productive beta chains. One record per CDR3 amino acid sequence lists the most common genes and DNA. TCRdb, not the authors, supplied the V and J calls. This sample lists 270,000 or so distinct CDR3 sequences; about 80% were detected once. The ten largest clones capture roughly 42% of the sample.

The CDR3 holds 13 amino acids from the cysteine to the phenylalanine. The retained sequence is limited to the CDR3, 39 bases, with the frame set at the first base. The germline V gene (reference sequence) yields WNHNN for CDR1 and SYGVQD for CDR2. V sheds 1 base and J sheds 3 bases, leaving 6 bases between their ends. Patients chosen for sequencing had shown expansion of CD8+CD57+ cells by flow cytometry. Every patient had a diagnosis of severe acquired aplastic anemia based on International Study of Aplastic Anemia and Agranulocytosis and Camitta criteria. No therapy had been received by the patients at the time of blood sampling. TCR repertoires of sorted CD4+ and CD8+ blood T cells from severe aplastic anemia patients and healthy subjects were deep-sequenced in the study. Patients were enrolled in the USA under clinicaltrials.gov protocols 00001620, 01623167, 00001397, 00071045, 00081523 and 00961064. Ficoll-Paque density gradient centrifugation was used to isolate peripheral blood mononuclear cells. Before DNA extraction, CD4+ and CD8+ T cells were sorted by FACS or by magnetic beads.

The receptor was isolated from a human donor with aplastic anemia. Sequencing used sorted CD4+, CD8+, or CD8+CD57+ T cells (not recorded which) from PBMCs. The chain is made from TRBV10-1 and TRBJ1-2; there is no confident call for the D gene. The DNA reads TGCGCCAGCAGTGAGTTGAGAGACTATGGCTACACCTTC. Its protein product is CASSELRDYGYTF.